This paragraph covers one T cell receptor beta chain sequence. What it binds is not known. The entry originates in a study of T cell repertoires in cytomegalovirus infection. Study-level background: Both recently identified HLA-C-restricted and well-studied HLA-B-restricted CMV epitopes were used in the study. Carrying CMV and the relevant HLA type showed in public TCR beta signatures. General study points: Frequencies of public TCR beta families were cumulated, and this identified carriers of CMV plus the relevant HLA. The ex vivo response showed dominance by HLA-C-restricted CMV-specific TCR beta clonotypes.

TCRdb re-called the reads with MiXCR, one entry per CDR3 protein. The sample carries 80,000 or so distinct CDR3 sequences, more than 20% recorded once. CDR3 length: 15 amino acids. Germline V lookup: CDR1 SGHVS, CDR2 FNYEAQ. V lost 11 bases, J lost 5 bases, and 24 bases lay in between. This chain joins TRBV7-6 and TRBJ2-5, with D perhaps TRBD1 (7 bases). The TCR comes from a human donor in good health (CMV status not recorded). Some clones in this sample may be carry-over from other donors' samples. Sequencing used CD8+ T cells from cultured PBMCs, obtained from culture after CMV antigen stimulation. The CDR3 bases are TGTGCCGTCGGTGGGATAGGGGGCGCGGGGGAGACCCAGTACTTC. Its protein product is CAVGGIGGAGETQYF.